One T cell receptor beta chain is described in this entry. The sample holds one count of this clone. No antigen is known for it. A junction boundary mismatches the germline segment, possibly from a read error. TCRbeta CDR3 regions were amplified from genomic DNA by means of the immunoSEQ Assay, a bias-controlled multiplex PCR. Turning to the authors' computational methods: The number of nucleated cells in each sample was estimated from the amplification of reference gene primers within the assay. Sequence reads were collapsed and filtered to measure the absolute abundance of every unique TCRbeta CDR3 rearrangement. For each sample, productive Simpson clonality was calculated as the square root of Simpson's diversity index across productive rearrangements. This is the immuneACCESS table as TCRdb keeps it, with only in-frame sequences that have V and J called. A part of the clones is gone; compared with another copy, unresolved V genes explain less than half, and the rest is unexplained. Clonal size and the V and J genes are those of that table, whereas D and trimming came from the DNA. The sample contains approximately 230,000 clones, about nine tenths of them found a single time. Roughly 2.3% of the sample lies in the top ten.

The data originate from a study of blood T cell repertoires in COVID-19 (dated by TCRdb to between 2020 and 2021). Notes on the research overall: Samples covering the acute and convalescent phases of COVID-19 were provided by collaborators in the United States, Italy and Spain. A freely available public database, intended as a resource for researchers studying the immune response to SARS-CoV-2, is where the repertoires were released. Nearly every sample came with metadata listing a de-identified subject ID, COVID-19 status, age in years and sex. The prospective study material was composed of cDNA or gDNA derived from T cells, B-cell-depleted T cells, or PBMCs. Where HLA class I and class II types were available, the types were taken from metadata supplied by the sample provider, not from assay-based typing. Deeply sampled blood TCRbeta repertoires from subjects exposed to, actively infected with, or recovered from COVID-19 were included in the dataset. The samples were drawn from the first 160 participants of the ongoing ImmuneRACE study and from 950 to 1,500 subjects provided by 6 global collaborators. Here is what the overall study found, with its caveats: The amount of clinical and demographic metadata varied by source and participant and was provided uncurated.

Another Seattle source contributed samples from volunteer blood donors who had recovered from COVID-19. Whole blood was collected in K2EDTA tubes by collaborating institutions according to the institutions' own protocols. Collaborator samples were shipped for TCRbeta analysis as frozen whole blood, isolated PBMCs, or DNA extracted from either sample type. According to the germline V gene (reference sequence), CDR1 reads MNHEY and CDR2 reads SMNVEV. The CDR3 contains 15 residues, cysteine and phenylalanine counted. The read is trimmed to its CDR3 DNA, 45 bases read in frame from base 1. The TCR originated in a man in his thirties or forties who had recovered from COVID-19. Sequencing was done on a sample of peripheral blood. This chain is built from TRBV27 and TRBJ1-5, and possibly TRBD1, on 5 matching bases. The CDR3 sequence is CTSMSGVGRNQPQHF. In nucleotides, the sequence is TGTACCAGCATGTCGGGGGTGGGCAGGAATCAGCCCCAGCATTTT.